Below are 21 T cell receptor beta chains sequenced from a single sample in a study of T cell responses to AZD1222 COVID-19 vaccine. Assay: immunoSEQ multiplex PCR; the TCRdb copy retains only in-frame clones and omits some. This table holds around 160,000 clones, approximately 94% found once. The sequences come from peripheral blood, collected 28 days after the second AZD1222 dose. The receptors originated from an adult who received the AZD1222 COVID-19 vaccine.

The rearrangement uses TRBV10-1 and TRBJ2-2; weak D call: TRBD2 (5 bases). The germline V and J ends were trimmed by 0 bases and 1 base, with 12 bases remaining between them. In germline, CDR1 is WNHNN, CDR2 SYGVQD (reference sequence). The CDR3 runs to 17 residues. The CDR3: CASSESLGRENTGELFF. The DNA of the CDR3 is TGCGCCAGCAGTGAGTCACTGGGCCGGGAGAACACCGGGGAGCTGTTTTTT.

The chain employs TRBV27 and TRBJ1-1; TRBD1 might be the D (6 bases). The CDR3 consists of 18 residues. Per the germline V gene, CDR1 is MNHEY and CDR2 is SMNVEV (reference sequence). V was pared by 4 bases and J by 0 bases, with 21 bases between. The CDR3 nucleotides read TGTGCCAGCAGTTGGGACAAGGAATCTACCCCAATGAACACTGAAGCTTTCTTT. Translated: CASSWDKESTPMNTEAFF.

The rearrangement uses TRBV3-1 (or the pseudogene TRBV3-2) and TRBJ2-7; 10 bases align to TRBD2. V lost 0 bases, J lost 6 bases, and 8 bases stayed unmatched. The CDR3 consists of 16 residues. The germline CDR1 and CDR2 sequences are LGHDT and YNNKEL (reference sequence). The CDR3 loop reads CASSQDVSGRGGEQYF. In DNA form, the CDR3 reads TGTGCCAGCAGCCAAGACGTCAGCGGGAGGGGGGGCGAGCAGTACTTC.

CDR3 sequence: CASSLATRYNEQFF. The CDR3 coding sequence is TGTGCCAGCAGCTTAGCAACGCGCTACAATGAGCAGTTCTTC. The rearrangement links TRBV5-4 to TRBJ2-1; D remains ambiguous. CDR1 SGHNT and CDR2 YYREEE come from the germline V gene (reference sequence). The CDR3 length is 14 residues. V lost 2 bases to trimming and J lost 3 bases, with 9 bases between them.

The rearrangement links TRBV7-2 to TRBJ2-7; D is perhaps TRBD1 (5 bases). The V end lost 0 bases, the J end lost 2 bases, and 14 bases lay between the germline ends. CDR3 length: 16 residues. CDR1 and CDR2 (germline): SGHTA, FQGNSA. Here the CDR3 reads CASSLATGPRTYEQYF. The CDR3, as DNA: TGTGCCAGCAGCTTAGCAACAGGACCCCGTACCTACGAGCAGTACTTC.

This chain uses TRBV11-2 with TRBJ2-7; possibly TRBD1 or TRBD2 for D (5 bases each). The CDR3 length is 13 residues. V lost 0 bases to trimming and J lost 6 bases, with 9 bases between them. Germline V CDR1 and CDR2: SGHAT, FQNNGV. For the CDR3, the DNA is TGTGCCAGCAGCTTAGATGTGAGGGGCGAGCAGTACTTC. It is translated as CASSLDVRGEQYF.

The CDR3 reads CAWSRGGSTNTEAFF. The CDR3 DNA reads as TGTGCCTGGAGCAGGGGAGGATCCACGAACACTGAAGCTTTCTTT. V and J are TRBV30 and TRBJ1-1, with a tentative D call TRBD1 (6 bases). In germline, CDR1 is GTSNPN, CDR2 SVGIG (reference sequence). Deletions cut 3 bases from V and 1 base from J, with 15 bases between. The CDR3 is made up of 15 amino acids.

This chain links TRBV18 with TRBJ1-3, with D unclear. The ends were cut back, 8 bases at V and 1 base at J, with 15 bases in the middle. From germline, CDR1 is KGHSH and CDR2 LQKENI. The CDR3 extends over 15 amino acids. The CDR3 DNA follows: TGTGCCAGCACCCAAACTAAAATTTCTGGAAACACCATATATTTT. Translated: CASTQTKISGNTIYF.

The CDR3 region is CASSPGQGINEQYF. CDR3 DNA sequence: TGTGCCAGCTCACCGGGACAGGGTATCAACGAGCAGTACTTC. The V call is TRBV18, the J call TRBJ2-7; 9 bases map to TRBD1. Germline loops: CDR1 KGHSH, CDR2 LQKENI. This CDR3 has 14 amino acids. V lost 3 bases and J lost 5; bases outside the gene matches: 5.

This chain links TRBV12-3 or TRBV12-4 with TRBJ2-7; possibly TRBD1 for D (5 bases). This CDR3 is built from 12 residues. V dropped 5 bases and J dropped 6 bases, with 11 bases sitting between them. The CDR3 loop reads CASSPQGGEQYF. The CDR3 DNA sequence: TGTGCCAGCAGTCCCCAGGGTGGCGAGCAGTACTTC.

Written as DNA, the CDR3 is TGTGCCAGCAGTGAGGTGGGAGGGGGGAGCTCCTACAATGAGCAGTTCTTC. It translates to CASSEVGGGSSYNEQFF. This chain connects TRBV2 to TRBJ2-1, with a tentative D call TRBD2 (7 bases). The CDR3 is 17 amino acids. The germline V gene encodes CDR1 SNHLY and CDR2 FYNNEI. Deletions cut 3 bases from V and 0 bases from J, with 15 bases between.

The J gene is TRBJ2-1, the V gene TRBV6-6; D call uncertain. V lost 5 bases and J 7 bases, leaving 9 bases between the germline ends. This CDR3 spans 12 amino acids. Germline-derived CDR1 and CDR2 are MNHNY and SVGAGI (reference sequence). CDR3 in DNA: TGTGCCAGCAGTGGTGTGGGAAATGAGCAGTTCTTC. Its protein product is CASSGVGNEQFF.

This clone came up a few times. The V gene is TRBV10-2, the J gene TRBJ2-7; D possibly uses TRBD1 or TRBD2 (5 bases each). Germline V gives CDR1 WSHSY, CDR2 SAAADI. V was pared by 5 bases and J by 4 bases, with 15 bases between. The CDR3 sequence is 14 residues long. Here the CDR3 DNA reads TGCGCCAGCAGTTCCGGGACGACCTCGTACGAGCAGTACTTC. It encodes CASSSGTTSYEQYF.

The chain joins TRBV6-5 to TRBJ1-1, with D possibly being TRBD1 (6 bases). CDR3 size: 12 residues. Germline-derived CDR1 and CDR2 are MNHEY and SVGAGI. The CDR3 reads CATTGFRTEAFF. In DNA, the CDR3 is TGTGCGACCACAGGGTTCAGGACTGAAGCTTTCTTT.

The genes are TRBV10-3 and TRBJ2-7; 11 bases agree with TRBD2. CDR1 is ENHRY, CDR2 SYGVKD, per germline. There are 14 residues in the CDR3. V lost 8 bases and J lost 4; bases outside the gene matches: 7. The CDR3 DNA is TGTGCCATCGGAGGGACTAGCGGTTATTACGAGCAGTACTTC. It specifies CAIGGTSGYYEQYF.

The chain links TRBV2 to TRBJ1-1; TRBD1 agrees at 7 bases. The J segment lost 1 base and the V segment lost 6 bases, leaving 8 bases of the junction unmatched. Looked up from germline, CDR1 is SNHLY and CDR2 is FYNNEI. The CDR3 consists of 15 residues. CDR3 sequence (DNA): TGTGCCAGCAGCGAGGGGGCGCGGTGGAACACTGAAGCTTTCTTT. Translating it yields CASSEGARWNTEAFF. The complete variable domain, with remaining parts taken from reference TRBV2 and TRBJ1-1, reads EPEVTQTPSHQVTQMGQEVILRCVPISNHLYFYWYRQILGQKVEFLVSFYNNEISEKSEIFDDQFSVERPDGSNFTLKIRSTKLEDSAMYFCASSEGARWNTEAFFGQGTRLTVV.

The chain recombines TRBV14 with TRBJ2-7; maybe TRBD2 (5 bases). Germline-derived CDR1 and CDR2 are SGHDN and FVKESK. The ends were cut back, 0 bases at V and 6 bases at J, with 12 bases in the middle. The CDR3 loop spans 14 amino acids. CDR3 in amino acids: CASSQELGWSEQYF. The CDR3 DNA is TGTGCCAGCAGCCAAGAACTAGGGTGGAGCGAGCAGTACTTC. Full variable domain (missing parts from reference TRBV14 and TRBJ2-7): EAGVTQFPSHSVIEKGQTVTLRCDPISGHDNLYWYRRVMGKEIKFLLHFVKESKQDESGMPNNRFLAERTGGTYSTLKVQPAELEDSGVYFCASSQELGWSEQYFGPGTRLTVT.

V usage is TRBV29-1 and J usage is TRBJ2-3, with D perhaps assigned TRBD1 or TRBD2 (6 bases each). This CDR3 is 14 amino acids long. V was cut by 0 bases and J by 7 bases, with 14 bases left in between. Per the germline V gene, CDR1 is SQVTM and CDR2 is ANQGSEA. In DNA, the CDR3 is TGCAGCGTTGAAGATGCCAGGGGAGGTCATACGCAGTATTTT. Its protein product is CSVEDARGGHTQYF.

The V call is TRBV30, the J call TRBJ2-3; TRBD2 aligns across 8 bases. The CDR3 length is 15 residues. Losses at the gene ends were 3 bases for V and 10 bases for J; bases not matched to a gene: 15. The germline gives CDR1 GTSNPN, CDR2 SVGIG (reference sequence). CDR3 protein: CAWSDPRAGGDPQYF. The DNA for the CDR3 is TGTGCCTGGAGCGACCCCCGGGCGGGAGGTGATCCGCAGTATTTT.

V gene TRBV5-1 combines with J gene TRBJ2-5; 8 nucleotides align to TRBD2. Germline V CDR1 and CDR2: SGHRS, YFSETQ. J gave up 5 bases and V 4 bases, and 10 bases lay outside the gene matches. This CDR3 has 15 amino acids. The CDR3 bases are TGCGCCAGCAGCCTCCTCGGGGGGGCGGAGGAGACCCAGTACTTC. This encodes CASSLLGGAEETQYF.

The chain is built from TRBV6-5 and TRBJ2-7, with 11 positions matching TRBD1. Per germline, CDR1 MNHEY and CDR2 SVGAGI. This CDR3 comprises 15 residues. The junction had 7 bases not matched to a gene; V was cut back by 6 bases and J by 3 bases. Here the CDR3 DNA reads TGTGCCAGCAGAAAAGGGGGGACAGGGGGCTACGAGCAGTACTTC. Its translation: CASRKGGTGGYEQYF.